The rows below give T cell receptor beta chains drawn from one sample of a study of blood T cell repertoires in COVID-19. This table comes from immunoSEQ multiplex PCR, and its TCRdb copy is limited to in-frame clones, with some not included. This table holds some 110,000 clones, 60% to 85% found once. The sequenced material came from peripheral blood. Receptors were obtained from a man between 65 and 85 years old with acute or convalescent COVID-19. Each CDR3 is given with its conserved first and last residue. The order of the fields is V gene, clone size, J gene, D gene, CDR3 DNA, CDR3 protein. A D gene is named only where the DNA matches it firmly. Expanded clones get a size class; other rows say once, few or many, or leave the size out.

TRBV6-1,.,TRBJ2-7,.,TGTGCCAGCAGTGAGGGGGGGAGGGGGTACGAGCAGTACTTC,CASSEGGRGYEQYF
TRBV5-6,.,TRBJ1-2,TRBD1,TGTGCCAGCAGCTTTTACGGTTCGGTCGGGACAGGGGGCGCGAGGGGCTACACCTTC,CASSFYGSVGTGGARGYTF
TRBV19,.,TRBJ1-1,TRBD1,TGTGCCAGTAGTGTCCGGGACAGGAACACTGAAGCTTTCTTT,CASSVRDRNTEAFF
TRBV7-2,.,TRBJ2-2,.,TGTGCCAGCAGCTTCAAAGGACTCACCCCCGGGGAGCTGTTTTTT,CASSFKGLTPGELFF
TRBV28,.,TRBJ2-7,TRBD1,TGTGCCGAGGGGACAGGGGGGTACGAGCAGTACTTC,CAEGTGGYEQYF
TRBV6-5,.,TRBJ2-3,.,TGTGCCAGCTCGGGGGCAGATACGCAGTATTTT,CASSGADTQYF
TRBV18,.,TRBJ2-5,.,TGTGCCAGCTCACCACCCGGTCAAGAGACCCAGTACTTC,CASSPPGQETQYF
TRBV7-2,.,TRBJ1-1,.,TGTGCCAGCAGACGATCGGGGAATTCGAACACTGAAGCTTTCTTT,CASRRSGNSNTEAFF
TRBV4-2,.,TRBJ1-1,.,TGTGCCAGCAGCCACAGTCTGACAGACCGATTGAACACTGAAGCTTTCTTT,CASSHSLTDRLNTEAFF
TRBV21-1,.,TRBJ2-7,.,TGTGCCAGCAGCTTGACTAGCTACGAGCAGTACTTC,CASSLTSYEQYF
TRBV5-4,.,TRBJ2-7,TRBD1,TGTGCCAGCAGCTTGGGGACAGGGTTCACCTACGAGCAGTACTTC,CASSLGTGFTYEQYF
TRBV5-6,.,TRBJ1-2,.,TGTGCCAGCAGCCAGTTCTACGGGTCGTCACTACCCTATGGCTACACCTTC,CASSQFYGSSLPYGYTF
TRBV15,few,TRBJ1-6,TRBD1,TGTGCCACCAGCAGGAAGGGACAGGGGCAATCACCCCTCCACTTT,CATSRKGQGQSPLHF
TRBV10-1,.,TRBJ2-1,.,TGCGCCAGCAGTGACTTGGAGCAGTTCTTC,CASSDLEQFF
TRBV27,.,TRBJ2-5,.,TGTGCCAGCAGTAACCAGGGGATACAAGAGACCCAGTACTTC,CASSNQGIQETQYF
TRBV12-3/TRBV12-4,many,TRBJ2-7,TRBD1,TGTGCCAGCAGTCCAACAGGGGACGAGCAGTACTTC,CASSPTGDEQYF
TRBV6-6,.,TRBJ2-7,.,TGTGCCAGCAGTTACCAGTTCTACGAGCAGTACTTC,CASSYQFYEQYF
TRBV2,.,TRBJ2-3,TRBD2,TGTGCCACGGTACCTCGGACTAGCGGGGCCCTGGATACGCAGTATTTT,CATVPRTSGALDTQYF
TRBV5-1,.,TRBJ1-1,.,TGCGCCAGCAGCTCCGGACAGTTGAACACTGAAGCTTTCTTT,CASSSGQLNTEAFF
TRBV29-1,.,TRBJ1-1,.,TGCAGCGTTGCAGCGGGCGCGAACACTGAAGCTTTCTTT,CSVAAGANTEAFF
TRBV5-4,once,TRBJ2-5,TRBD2,TGTGCCAGCAGCCCGGGACCCTGGGAGGGAGAGACCCAGTACTTC,CASSPGPWEGETQYF
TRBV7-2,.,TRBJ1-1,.,TGTGCCAGCAGCCGCGGGTCAGGCGGGAACACTGAAGCTTTCTTT,CASSRGSGGNTEAFF
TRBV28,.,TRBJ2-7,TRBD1,TGTGCCAGCAGTACTCCGGGACAGGGAAAACTTCATGACTACGAGCAGTACTTC,CASSTPGQGKLHDYEQYF
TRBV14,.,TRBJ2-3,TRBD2,TGTGCCAGGGCCCCTCTAGCGGGAGCTTCGGATACGCAGTATTTT,CARAPLAGASDTQYF
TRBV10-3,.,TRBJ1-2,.,TGTGCCATCAGTGAGTACAGGGATGGCTATGGCTACACCTTC,CAISEYRDGYGYTF
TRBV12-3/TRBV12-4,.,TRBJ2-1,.,TGTGCCAGCAGGCGTGGAGGGTATGAGCAGTTCTTC,CASRRGGYEQFF
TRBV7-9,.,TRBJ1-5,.,TGTGCCAGCAGCTTAGTTAGGGGAGGGGTCAAGATTCAGCCCCAGCATTTT,CASSLVRGGVKIQPQHF
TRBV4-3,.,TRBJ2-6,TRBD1,TGCGCCAGCAGCCAGGGACAGGCCCACTCTGGGGCCAACGTCCTGACTTTC,CASSQGQAHSGANVLTF
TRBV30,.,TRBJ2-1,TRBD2,TGTGCCTGGAGTGGTCCTAGCGGGAGGGCCGCCTACAATGAGCAGTTCTTC,CAWSGPSGRAAYNEQFF
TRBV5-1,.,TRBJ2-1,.,TGCGCCAGCAGCTTGTCACAAAACTACAATGAGCAGTTCTTC,CASSLSQNYNEQFF
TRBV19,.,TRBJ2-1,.,TGTGCCAGTAGTATCGCGGCGGGAACCTACAATGAGCAGTTCTTC,CASSIAAGTYNEQFF
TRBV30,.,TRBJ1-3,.,TGTGCCTGGAGTAAATACCTTGGGGAGGGTGGAAACACCATATATTTT,CAWSKYLGEGGNTIYF
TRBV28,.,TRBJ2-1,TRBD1,TGTGCCAGCAGTTTAGGGACAGGGATAAGATTCTTC,CASSLGTGIRFF
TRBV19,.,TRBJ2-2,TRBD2,TGTGCCAGTAGCCCGGGACTAGCGGGAGCCGGCACCGGGGAGCTGTTTTTT,CASSPGLAGAGTGELFF
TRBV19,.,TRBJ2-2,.,TGTGCCAGTAGTATGAGGTTACAGGGGAACACCGGGGAGCTGTTTTTT,CASSMRLQGNTGELFF
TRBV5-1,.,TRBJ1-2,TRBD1,TGCGCCAGCAACCAGACAGGGGCCCTCTCTAACTATGGCTACACCTTC,CASNQTGALSNYGYTF
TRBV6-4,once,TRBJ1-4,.,TGTGCCAGCTATAAAAGGGGGGGGAATGAAAAACTGTTTTTT,CASYKRGGNEKLFF
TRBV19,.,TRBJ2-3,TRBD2,TGTGCCAGTAGTATTGGACTAGCGGGGGGGCGTAACACAGATACGCAGTATTTT,CASSIGLAGGRNTDTQYF
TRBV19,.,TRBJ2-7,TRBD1,TGTGCCAGTAGTCCTTGGAGACAGGGGGCGATCGAGCAGTACTTC,CASSPWRQGAIEQYF
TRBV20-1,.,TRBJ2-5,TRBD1,TGCAGTGCTAGTTCCCGGACAGGGCGGGAGACCCAGTACTTC,CSASSRTGRETQYF
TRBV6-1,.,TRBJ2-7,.,TGTGCCAGCAGTGAATCCCGGGTTCGCGGCTACGAGCAGTACTTC,CASSESRVRGYEQYF
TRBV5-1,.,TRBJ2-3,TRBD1,TGCGCCAGCAGCTCCCCCATGAGGGGGCCAGATACGCAGTATTTT,CASSSPMRGPDTQYF
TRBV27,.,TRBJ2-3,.,TGTGCCAGCAGTCCCCGAGGATTCACAGATACGCAGTATTTT,CASSPRGFTDTQYF
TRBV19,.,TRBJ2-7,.,TGTGCCAGTAGTATCCAGGGGCGCTCTTACGAGCAGTACTTC,CASSIQGRSYEQYF
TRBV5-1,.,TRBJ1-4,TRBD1,TGCGCCAGCAGCGCCCGGACAGGGGGTACTGAAAAACTGTTTTTT,CASSARTGGTEKLFF
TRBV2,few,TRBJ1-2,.,TGTGCCAGCAGGGCCCCTTTTGACTATGGCTACACCTTC,CASRAPFDYGYTF
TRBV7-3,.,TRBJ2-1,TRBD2,TGTGCCAGCAGCTCCCCGGAGCGGGAGTACTTCAATGAGCAGTTCTTC,CASSSPEREYFNEQFF
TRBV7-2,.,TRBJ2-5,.,TGTGCCAGCAGCGCCTTCGCGGGGGCCTGGGAGACCCAGTACTTC,CASSAFAGAWETQYF
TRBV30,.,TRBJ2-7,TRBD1,TGTGCCTGGAACCGCCCCGGGACAGGGGCCTACGAGCAGTACTTC,CAWNRPGTGAYEQYF
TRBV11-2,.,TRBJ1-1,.,TGTGCCAGCAGCTTAGAGAGGCCTAGGAACACTGAAGCTTTCTTT,CASSLERPRNTEAFF
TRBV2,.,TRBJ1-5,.,TGTGCCAGCAGACAGGCAGGGATATCGGGCAATCAGCCCCAGCATTTT,CASRQAGISGNQPQHF
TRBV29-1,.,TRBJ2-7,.,TGCAGCGTGGAAGGAAACGAGACCTACGAGCAGTACTTC,CSVEGNETYEQYF
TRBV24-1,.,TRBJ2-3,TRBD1,TGTGCCACCAGTGATCCAACAGGGGTGGGAGATACGCAGTATTTT,CATSDPTGVGDTQYF